This TCR beta chain was identified during a study of T cell responses to AZD1222 COVID-19 vaccine. Study-level points and caveats: The donors showed a predominance of white British ancestry and of females, with possible underestimation of clonal diversity. Breadth and depth of Spike-specific TCRs rose after two AZD1222 doses.

Researchers grouped second doses given at about 4 or about 12 weeks into one pool. Regarding this clone: The antigen is not known.

Profiled with immunoSEQ multiplex PCR; TCRdb holds only in-frame clones, not every one. The table has about 130,000 clones, approximately 85% seen once. This specimen consisted of peripheral blood, obtained 28 days after the second AZD1222 dose. This TCR was recovered from an adult who received the AZD1222 COVID-19 vaccine.

CDR3 sequence reads: CASSLTGQGTYEQYF. CDR3 nucleotide sequence: TGTGCCAGCAGCTTAACAGGACAGGGCACCTACGAGCAGTACTTC. The chain combines TRBV11-2 with TRBJ2-7, with 8 bases that match TRBD1. This CDR3 region has 15 residues. V trimming: 2 bases; J trimming: 2 bases; junction bases outside the gene matches: 5. Germline CDR1 reads SGHAT; CDR2 reads FQNNGV.